Below are 2 T cell receptor beta chains sequenced from a single sample in a study of tumour-infiltrating T cells in Burkitt lymphoma (dated by TCRdb to the early 2020s). The library came from the immunoSEQ multiplex PCR assay. TCRdb mirrors the immuneACCESS table, restricted to in-frame sequences. Some clones are absent from its copies; in checked studies, under half trace to an unresolved V gene, and the reason for the others is unknown. The sample includes roughly 1,800 clones, with roughly 12% observed a single time. Roughly 7% of the sample belongs to the ten largest clones. Input material: tumor tissue. These receptors all come from a human donor with Burkitt lymphoma.

There are a few counts of this clone. The chain carries TRBV20-1 and TRBJ1-1; D is uncertain. CDR3 length: 9 amino acids. V lost 7 bases, J lost 4 bases, and 4 bases lay in between. The germline gives CDR1 DFQATT, CDR2 SNEGSKA (reference sequence). CDR3 DNA: TGCAGTGGGAGCACTGAAGCTTTCTTT. The encoded protein is CSGSTEAFF.

As concerns this clone: One end of the junction fails to match germline, which may point to a read error. The chain links TRBV5-1 to TRBJ2-3, with 7 bases fitting TRBD2. In germline, CDR1 is SGHRS, CDR2 YFSETQ. The CDR3 is made up of 15 amino acids. The CDR3 spells CASSQRGAGADMQYF. The CDR3 nucleotides read TGCGCCAGCAGTCAGCGGGGTGCCGGCGCAGATATGCAGTATTTT.